Below are 6 T cell receptor beta chains sequenced from a single sample in a study of beta chain features in type 1 diabetes. The sequenced template was cDNA made from the entire isolated RNA. This table comes from immunoSEQ multiplex PCR, and its TCRdb copy is limited to in-frame clones, with some not included. The sample comprises around 500,000 clones, 11% of which are singletons, and over 0.04% rests with the top ten. Sequencing was done on a sample of naive CD4+ T cells from blood. These receptors were taken from a woman aged 18-29 years in good health.

Only a few counts were recorded for this clone. This chain links TRBV7-8 with TRBJ2-1; 7 bases are a match to TRBD2. The germline V gene encodes CDR1 SGHVS and CDR2 FQNEAQ. The CDR3 loop spans 17 amino acids. Trimming removed 1 base from V and 0 bases from J; junction bases left unmatched: 6. CDR3 nucleotides: TGTGCCAGCAGCTTAGGGGGAGCGGGGACCTCCTACAATGAGCAGTTCTTC. The encoded protein is CASSLGGAGTSYNEQFF.

This clone was seen only a few times. The rearrangement links TRBV15 to TRBJ2-5; 10 bases map to TRBD2. V lost 0 bases and J lost 5; bases outside the gene matches: 6. This CDR3 has 16 residues. CDR1 is LNHNV, CDR2 YYDKDF, per germline (reference sequence). The CDR3 nucleotides read TGTGCCACCAGCAGAGATCTCGTAGCGGGAGGCGAGACCCAGTACTTC. Its translation: CATSRDLVAGGETQYF.

The chain combines TRBV5-5 with TRBJ2-7, with TRBD2 as a possible D gene (6 bases). CDR3 length: 16 amino acids. Per the germline V gene, CDR1 is SGHKS and CDR2 is YYEKEE (reference sequence). The germline V and J ends were trimmed by 4 bases and 1 base, with 18 bases remaining between them. CDR3 sequence: CASSAQSSGRSYEQYF. In nucleotides, the CDR3 is TGTGCCAGCAGCGCGCAGTCCAGCGGGCGGTCCTACGAGCAGTACTTC.

This clone was counted a few times. The genes are TRBV7-2 and TRBJ2-7, with D uncertain. CDR3 length: 12 amino acids. Germline V gene data show CDR1 as SGHTA and CDR2 as FQGNSA. V lost 5 bases and J lost 0, with 5 bases in between. CDR3 loop: CASSTYSYEQYF. For the CDR3, the DNA is TGTGCCAGCAGCACCTACTCCTACGAGCAGTACTTC.

The chain uses TRBV25-1 and TRBJ2-1, with D possibly being TRBD1 (5 bases). Germline loops: CDR1 MGHDK, CDR2 SYGVNS. V dropped 8 bases and J dropped 4 bases, with 9 bases sitting between them. CDR3 length: 12 residues. The CDR3 DNA follows: TGTGCCAGCGGAAACAGGTACAATGAGCAGTTCTTC. Translated, it gives CASGNRYNEQFF.

Details on this clone: Other DNA sequences in the sample encode the same CDR3. This chain uses TRBV20-1 with TRBJ2-7; perhaps TRBD2 as D (6 bases). Germline CDR1 DFQATT, CDR2 SNEGSKA (reference sequence). This CDR3 contains 11 residues. The CDR3 bases are TGCAGTGCCAGAGGAGGGAGCGAGCAGTACGTC. Amino acids: CSARGGSEQYV.